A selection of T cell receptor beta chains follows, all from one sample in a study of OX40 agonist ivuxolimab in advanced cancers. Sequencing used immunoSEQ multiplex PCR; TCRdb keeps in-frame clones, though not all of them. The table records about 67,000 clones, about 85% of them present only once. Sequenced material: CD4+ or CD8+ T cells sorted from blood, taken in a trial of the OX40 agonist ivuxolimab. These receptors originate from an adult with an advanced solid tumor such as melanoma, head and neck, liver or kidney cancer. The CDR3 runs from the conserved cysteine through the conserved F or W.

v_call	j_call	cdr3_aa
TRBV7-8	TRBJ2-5	CASSGLADLQETQYF
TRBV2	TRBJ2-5	CASSVLDSQETQYF
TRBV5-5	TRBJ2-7	CASSLDRASEQYF
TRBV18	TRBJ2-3	CASSPTAGITDTQYF
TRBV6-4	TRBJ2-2	CASRQLTNTGELFF
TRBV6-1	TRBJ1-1	CASRTHVWTDTEAFF
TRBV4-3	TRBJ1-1	CASSHGTGGLVAFF
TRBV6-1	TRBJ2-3	CASSEEGSSTDTQYF
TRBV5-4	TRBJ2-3	CASSWDSSTDTQYF
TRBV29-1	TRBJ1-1	CSVVRQGAGTEAFF
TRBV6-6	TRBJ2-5	CASSYWDRVETQYF
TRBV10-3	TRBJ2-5	CAISEAAQGQETQYF
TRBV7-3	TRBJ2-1	CASSLTSPGTSGSFSYNEQFF
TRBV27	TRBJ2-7	CASSSSRGKDEQYF
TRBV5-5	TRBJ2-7	CASSSARAPYEQYF
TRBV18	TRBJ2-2	CASSPPNRDAGGANTGELFF
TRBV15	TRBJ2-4	CATSRPTGTRKNIQYF
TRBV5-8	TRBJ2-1	CASSFFSGAGTSLRLEQFF
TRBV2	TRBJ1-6	CASTSRGAHSPLHF
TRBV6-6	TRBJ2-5	CASMAAGGLETQYF
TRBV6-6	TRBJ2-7	CASRSGGYEQYF
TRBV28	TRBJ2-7	CASSLPLAGVVHEQYF
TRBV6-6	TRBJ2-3	CASSYRSGGMGDTQYF
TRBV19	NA	CATSTSSSYEQYF
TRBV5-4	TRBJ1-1	CASSLGGTGRTEAFF
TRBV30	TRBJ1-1	CAWRPGPGAQGAFF
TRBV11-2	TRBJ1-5	CASSRTGGQPQHF
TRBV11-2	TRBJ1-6	CASSFSPYNSPLHF
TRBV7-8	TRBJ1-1	CASSLWRNTEAFF
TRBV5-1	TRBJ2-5	CASSPLAGVGETQYF
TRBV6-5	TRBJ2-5	CATVQGAGETQYF
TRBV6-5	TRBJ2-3	CASSPTGGRDTQYF
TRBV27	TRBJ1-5	CASSPGTAFFQPQHF
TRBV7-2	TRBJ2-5	CASSLALYQETQYF
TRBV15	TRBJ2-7	CATSRQTGYEQYF
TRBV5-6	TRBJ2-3	CASNLAGGLQYF
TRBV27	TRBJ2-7	CASSSSGYDEQYF
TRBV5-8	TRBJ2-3	CASSLFTSAGGADTQYF
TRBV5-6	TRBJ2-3	CASSEVGWGRGTDTQYF
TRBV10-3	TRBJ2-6	CATVSSGANVLTF
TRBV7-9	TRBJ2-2	CASSLGQGNTGELFF
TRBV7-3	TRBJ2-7	CASSFNTGGGEQYF
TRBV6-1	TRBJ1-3	CASNMRGGGGNTIYF
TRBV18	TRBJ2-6	CASSPPSGANVLTF
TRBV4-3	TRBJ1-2	CASSQDDGRGQDYGYTF
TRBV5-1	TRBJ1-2	CASRSGAWGKDYGYTF
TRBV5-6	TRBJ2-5	CASSYLQETQYF
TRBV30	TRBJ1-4	CAWSFGGGNEKLFF
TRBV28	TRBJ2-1	CASSPGTSGTPLQFF
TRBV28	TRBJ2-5	CASSLAPRGGTQYF
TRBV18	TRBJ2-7	CASSPYRDEQYF
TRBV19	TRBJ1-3	CASSMGRRNSGNTIYF
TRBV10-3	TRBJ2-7	CAVGVGRTGTSYEQYF
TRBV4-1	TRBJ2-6	CASSQGTGGAAGANVLTF
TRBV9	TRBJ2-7	CASSRGQRSYEQYF
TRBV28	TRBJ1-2	CASSFGGQPYGYTF